The sequence of this T cell receptor (beta chain) was determined in a study of T cell responses to AZD1222 COVID-19 vaccine. Study details: Second doses were pooled across both intervals (about 4 or about 12 weeks).

On this clone itself: Its antigen is as yet unknown.

The CDR3 length is 15 residues. Trimming took off 8 bases at V and 2 bases at J, with 15 bases between the two ends. Germline assignment: CDR1 MDHEN and CDR2 SYDVKM. Here immunoSEQ multiplex PCR was the method, and the copy in TCRdb shows in-frame clones only, minus some. The data hold roughly 53,000 clones, with roughly 80% observed a single time. Study-level points and caveats: The study reported that nearly half of spike-specific TCRs target unmutated variant regions. Spike-wide coverage was observed for vaccine-associated CD4 TCRs, with dominant responses at 160-218 and 743-854. Increased Spike-specific TCR breadth and depth were observed after two AZD1222 doses.

The receptor was isolated from an adult in good health. The specimen was peripheral blood, collected on day 0 of AZD1222 vaccination. The chain carries TRBV28 and TRBJ1-4; D unclear. The CDR3 is CASGDTWATNEKLFF. The DNA of the CDR3 is TGTGCCAGCGGAGACACATGGGCGACTAATGAAAAACTGTTTTTT.